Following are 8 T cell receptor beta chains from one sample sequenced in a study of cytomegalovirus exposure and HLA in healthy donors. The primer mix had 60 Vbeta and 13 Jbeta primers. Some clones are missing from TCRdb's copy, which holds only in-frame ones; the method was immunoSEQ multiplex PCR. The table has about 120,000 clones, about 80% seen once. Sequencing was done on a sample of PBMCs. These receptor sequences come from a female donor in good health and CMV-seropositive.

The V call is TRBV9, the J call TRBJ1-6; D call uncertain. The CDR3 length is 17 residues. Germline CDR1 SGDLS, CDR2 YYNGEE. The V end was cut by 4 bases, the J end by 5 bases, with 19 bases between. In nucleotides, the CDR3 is TGTGCCAGCAGCACAAACCCCCGTCAGGTGGATAATTCACCCCTCCACTTT. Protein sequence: CASSTNPRQVDNSPLHF.

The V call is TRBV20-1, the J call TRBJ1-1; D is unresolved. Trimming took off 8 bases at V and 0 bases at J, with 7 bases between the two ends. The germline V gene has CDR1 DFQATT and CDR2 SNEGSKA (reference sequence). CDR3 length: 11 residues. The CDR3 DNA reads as TGCAGTCCCCGTCTGAACACTGAAGCTTTCTTT. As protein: CSPRLNTEAFF.

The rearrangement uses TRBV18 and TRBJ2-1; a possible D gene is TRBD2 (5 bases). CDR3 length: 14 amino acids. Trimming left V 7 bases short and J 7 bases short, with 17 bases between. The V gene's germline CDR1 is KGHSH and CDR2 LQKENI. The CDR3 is CASFRTGSANEQFF. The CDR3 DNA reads TGTGCCAGCTTTCGGACGGGGTCGGCGAATGAGCAGTTCTTC.

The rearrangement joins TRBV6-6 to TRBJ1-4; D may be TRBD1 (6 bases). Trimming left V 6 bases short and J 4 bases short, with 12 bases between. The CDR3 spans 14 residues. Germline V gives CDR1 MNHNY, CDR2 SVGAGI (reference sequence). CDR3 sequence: CASRPGVYNEKLFF. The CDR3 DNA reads TGTGCCAGCAGGCCAGGGGTTTATAATGAAAAACTGTTTTTT.

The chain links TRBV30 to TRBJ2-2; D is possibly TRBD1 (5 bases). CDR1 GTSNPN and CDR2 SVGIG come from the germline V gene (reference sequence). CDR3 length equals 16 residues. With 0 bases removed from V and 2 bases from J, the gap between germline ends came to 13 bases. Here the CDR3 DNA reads TGTGCCTGGAGTGTACGGCAGGGCCTAAACACCGGGGAGCTGTTTTTT. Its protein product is CAWSVRQGLNTGELFF.

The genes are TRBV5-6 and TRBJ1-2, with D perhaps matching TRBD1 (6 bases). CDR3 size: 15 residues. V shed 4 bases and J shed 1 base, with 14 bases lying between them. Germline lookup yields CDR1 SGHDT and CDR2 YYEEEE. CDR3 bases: TGTGCCAGCAGCCCCAGACAGGTTCTTAACTATGGCTACACCTTC. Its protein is CASSPRQVLNYGYTF.

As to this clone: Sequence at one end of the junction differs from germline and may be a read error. CDR3 protein: CSSSYQNQGGFF. CDR3 nucleotides: TGTTCCAGCAGCTACCAGAACCAGGGCGGTTTCTTT. The chain is built from TRBV7-9 and TRBJ1-1; D may be TRBD1 (5 bases). The germline CDR1 and CDR2 sequences are SEHNR and FQNEAQ (reference sequence). There are 12 residues in the CDR3.

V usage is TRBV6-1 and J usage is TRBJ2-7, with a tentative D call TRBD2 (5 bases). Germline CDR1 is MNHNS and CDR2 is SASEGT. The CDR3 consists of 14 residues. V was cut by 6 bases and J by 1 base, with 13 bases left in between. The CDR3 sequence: CASSRDLLSYEQYF. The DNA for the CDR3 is TGTGCCAGCAGCCGGGATTTACTTTCCTACGAGCAGTACTTC.